This T cell receptor (beta chain) came from a study of Ad26.COV2.S vaccination and SARS-CoV-2 variants (dated by TCRdb to about 2021). Regarding the complete study: Donors in the vaccine arm were drawn from COV1001, a multicentre, randomized, double-blind, placebo-controlled phase I-IIa trial testing Ad26.COV2.S in healthy adults. Ad26.COV2.S was administered intramuscularly at a dose of 5x10^10 or 1x10^11 viral particles, either as one shot or as two shots given 56 days apart. TCRbeta repertoire sequencing was used to assess the specificity and breadth of SARS-CoV-2-reactive T cell receptors after Ad26.COV2.S vaccination. A total of around 32 samples were included in the TCR-sequenced set, comprising some 20 Ad26.COV2.S vaccine recipients, 5 placebo recipients and 8 SARS-CoV-2 convalescent individuals. Trial participants were randomized into five groups of five, in which low-dose or high-dose Ad26.COV2.S was given once or twice, or placebo was given on both occasions. Blinding of investigators to trial group allocation was maintained during experiments and outcome assessment.

The immunoSEQ Assay was used to sequence TCRbeta CDR3 regions. After extraction, genomic DNA underwent amplification by bias-controlled multiplex PCR, followed by high-throughput sequencing. The authors processed their data as follows. To quantify the absolute abundance of every unique TCRbeta CDR3 region, sequences were collapsed and filtered. T cell fraction was estimated by normalizing TCRbeta template counts to usable DNA, with usable DNA measured through amplification of reference genes found in all nucleated cells. Repertoire TCRs were annotated as SARS-CoV-2-specific when V gene, CDR3 amino acid sequence and J gene were exactly matched to a known reactive TCR set. MIRA supplied the reference SARS-CoV-2 TCR set, which was filtered for enrichment in COVID-19-positive ImmuneCODE repertoires so that public or cross-reactive TCRs were removed. Using the MIRA antigens, annotated TCRs were further analysed by specific ORF or by position within an ORF. Breadth was defined as annotated unique rearrangements over total unique productive rearrangements; depth was the summed frequency of those rearrangements. Two-sided Wilcoxon rank-sum tests were used to compare TCR breadth between groups. TCRdb provides this immuneACCESS table in a form limited to in-frame rearrangements. Some clones are lacking; in checked studies, under half of them reflect an unresolved V gene, and why the rest are absent is not known. The V and J calls and clone size were taken over from that table, and D and trimming were inferred from the DNA. This sample has 410,000 or so clones in its table, and 90% of those were observed once. The ten largest clones represent 9% to 15% of the sample.

The study at large found these results: After vaccination, substantial breadth of spike-specific CD8+ and CD4+ T cell responses was reported. Ad26.COV2.S recipients had higher spike-specific TCR breadth than placebo recipients (P = 0.0014). According to the authors, total T cell responses may have been underestimated by the TCR breadth and depth analyses. Vaccine and placebo recipients had comparable non-spike TCR breadth, which fits with the vaccine containing only spike. The study was not powered for comparison of responses between vaccine doses or regimens.

The treatment or condition label corresponds to: around 19 received Ad26.COV2.S at low or high dose, single or two shots; about five received placebo; per-sample allocation not given. Repertoires of vaccine and placebo recipients were sequenced from samples taken on day 63 after the first injection. Cohort 1b enrolled about two dozen adults aged 18-55 years at a single site in Boston, USA, between 29 July and 7 August 2020. Ad26.COV2.S consisted of a replication-incompetent adenovirus type 26 vector by which a prefusion-stabilized SARS-CoV-2 spike protein from the original Wuhan strain was expressed. As concerns this clone: Its antigen has not been determined. No per-base quality is available; no much larger clone lies one base away.

Sequences SGHVS (CDR1) and FQNEAQ (CDR2) are obtained from the germline V gene. V is pruned by 1 base and J by 0 bases, leaving 8 bases of the junction without a gene match. CDR3 length: 17 amino acids, cysteine to phenylalanine. Just CDR3 DNA is preserved here, 51 bases in frame from base 1. The rearranged chain carries TRBV7-8 and TRBJ1-1; a stretch of 7 junction bases matches TRBD1. The TCR was taken from a person between 18 and 65 years old who received the Ad26.COV2.S COVID-19 vaccine or a placebo. The sequencing used peripheral blood, collected in a trial of Ad26.COV2.S vaccine versus placebo. Here is the DNA: TGTGCCAGCAGCTTAGATAGTGAGGGACAGCTGAACACTGAAGCTTTCTTT. The translation is CASSLDSEGQLNTEAFF.